The entry below describes one T cell receptor (beta chain). This likely comes from a read error, as the CDR3 has no conserved phenylalanine or tryptophan at its end. These data belong to a study of technical replicates of blood from several donors. CDR1 SGHRS and CDR2 YFSETQ come from the germline V gene. CDR3 length equals 14 residues. V was trimmed by 0 bases and J by 5 bases, leaving 12 bases between them. The table came from immunoSEQ multiplex PCR; TCRdb's copy has only in-frame clones and leaves some out. The sample includes under 95,000 clones, about 96% of them seen just once. J is TRBJ2-7 and V is TRBV5-1; possible D gene TRBD2, 6 bases. The sequence came from a human donor in good health. What was sequenced was T cells isolated from PBMCs. In nucleotides, the CDR3 is TGCGCCAGCAGCTTGGGGGGGGTGTCGAACGAGCAGTACCTC. This codes for CASSLGGVSNEQYL.